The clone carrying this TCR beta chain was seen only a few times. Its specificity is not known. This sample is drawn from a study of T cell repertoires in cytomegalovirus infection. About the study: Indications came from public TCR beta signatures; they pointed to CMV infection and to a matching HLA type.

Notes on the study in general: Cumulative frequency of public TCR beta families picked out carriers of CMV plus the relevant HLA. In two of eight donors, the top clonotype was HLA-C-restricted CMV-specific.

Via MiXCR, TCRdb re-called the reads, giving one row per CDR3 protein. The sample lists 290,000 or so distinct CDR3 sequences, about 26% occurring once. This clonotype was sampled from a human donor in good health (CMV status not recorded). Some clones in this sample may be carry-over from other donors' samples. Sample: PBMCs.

The DNA for the CDR3 is TGTGCCAGCAGGGGCTATTCTAATGAAAAACTGTTTTTT. This translates into CASRGYSNEKLFF. The rearrangement joins TRBV28 to TRBJ1-4; D is uncertain. The germline V and J ends were trimmed by 6 bases and 3 bases, with 8 bases remaining between them. The CDR3 is made up of 13 amino acids. Per the germline V gene, CDR1 is MDHEN and CDR2 is SYDVKM.